These T cell receptor beta chains were read from a single sample in a study of molecular identifiers for immune sequencing clone quantification. TCRdb redid the calling of the PCR reads with MiXCR, one entry per CDR3 protein. Altogether hundreds of thousands of distinct CDR3 sequences are present, about 21% being singletons, with the ten largest covering under 0.95%. Sequencing was carried out using naive CD8+ T cells from blood, with Jurkat cell RNA spiked in. These receptor sequences come from a human donor in good health. Some libraries in this study had Jurkat cell RNA spiked in. CDR3s include the opening cysteine and the closing phenylalanine or tryptophan. A D gene is named only where the DNA matches it firmly. Clone size appears in some rows only: once, few, many, or a class for an expanded clone.

d_call: NA; j_call: TRBJ2-7; clone_size: few; cdr3_length: 14; v_call: TRBV2; cdr3_nt: TGTGCCAGCAGTGGGGCCTCCCGCGCCTACGAGCAGTACTTC; cdr3_aa: CASSGASRAYEQYF
d_call: NA; j_call: TRBJ1-1; clone_size: many; cdr3_length: 15; v_call: TRBV5-5; cdr3_nt: TGTGCCAGCAGCTTGCGAGACAGATTGAACACTGAAGCTTTCTTT; cdr3_aa: CASSLRDRLNTEAFF
d_call: NA; j_call: TRBJ2-5; clone_size: many; cdr3_length: 13; v_call: TRBV7-9; cdr3_nt: TGTGCCAGCAGCTTAGAGCTCCAAGAGACCCTGTACTTC; cdr3_aa: CASSLELQETLYF
d_call: NA; j_call: TRBJ2-5; clone_size: few; cdr3_length: 15; v_call: TRBV11-2; cdr3_nt: TGTGCCAGCAGCCCATACCGCCCAGGGCAAGAGACCCAGTACTTC; cdr3_aa: CASSPYRPGQETQYF
d_call: NA; j_call: TRBJ2-7; clone_size: many; cdr3_length: 16; v_call: TRBV16; cdr3_nt: TGTGCCAGCAGCCAATCATGGACGGCGCTCTCCTACGAGCAGCACTTC; cdr3_aa: CASSQSWTALSYEQHF
d_call: NA; j_call: TRBJ2-5; clone_size: many; cdr3_length: 16; v_call: TRBV7-2; cdr3_nt: TGTGCCAGCAGCTTAGGTGTGACTCCTCTACAGGAGACCCAGTACTTC; cdr3_aa: CASSLGVTPLQETQYF
d_call: TRBD1; j_call: TRBJ1-5; clone_size: NA; cdr3_length: 17; v_call: TRBV5-5; cdr3_nt: TGTGCCAGCAGCCCGGGACAGGGATGGGTGCCCAATCAGCCCCAGCATTTT; cdr3_aa: CASSPGQGWVPNQPQHF
d_call: NA; j_call: TRBJ2-7; clone_size: NA; cdr3_length: 15; v_call: TRBV3-1; cdr3_nt: TGTGCCAGCAGCCAAGACCCTGGGGCGGGTAGCGAGCAGTACTTC; cdr3_aa: CASSQDPGAGSEQYF
d_call: NA; j_call: TRBJ1-5; clone_size: NA; cdr3_length: 14; v_call: TRBV7-9; cdr3_nt: TGTGCCGGCAGCTTAGGAGCAGGGCCTCAGCCCCAGCATTTT; cdr3_aa: CAGSLGAGPQPQHF
d_call: NA; j_call: TRBJ1-1; clone_size: few; cdr3_length: 15; v_call: TRBV12-3/TRBV12-4; cdr3_nt: TGTGCCAGCAGTTATCCCGGGACAAAGAACACTGAAGCTTTCTTT; cdr3_aa: CASSYPGTKNTEAFF
d_call: NA; j_call: TRBJ2-3; clone_size: NA; cdr3_length: 15; v_call: TRBV24-1; cdr3_nt: TGTGCCACCAGTGATTTAACGGGAAGGGCAGATACGCAGTATTTT; cdr3_aa: CATSDLTGRADTQYF
d_call: NA; j_call: TRBJ2-7; clone_size: NA; cdr3_length: 12; v_call: TRBV27; cdr3_nt: TGTGCCAGCTCGGACTTCTCCTACGAGCAGTACTTC; cdr3_aa: CASSDFSYEQYF
d_call: NA; j_call: TRBJ2-5; clone_size: many; cdr3_length: 16; v_call: TRBV12-3/TRBV12-4; cdr3_nt: TGTGCCAGCTGCCGAATTAGGGGCCCTGAGGAGGAGACCCAGTACTTC; cdr3_aa: CASCRIRGPEEETQYF
d_call: NA; j_call: TRBJ2-3; clone_size: once; cdr3_length: 19; v_call: TRBV28; cdr3_nt: TGTGCCAGCAGTTTGTTCGTCCTGGCGGGTGGAGATTTGACAGATACGCAGTATTTT; cdr3_aa: CASSLFVLAGGDLTDTQYF
d_call: NA; j_call: TRBJ1-2; clone_size: many; cdr3_length: 12; v_call: TRBV5-8; cdr3_nt: TGTGCCAGCAGAGCCGACAGCTATGGCTACACCTTC; cdr3_aa: CASRADSYGYTF
d_call: TRBD2; j_call: TRBJ2-3; clone_size: many; cdr3_length: 16; v_call: TRBV7-2; cdr3_nt: TGTGCCAGCAGCGTAACTAGCGGGAGAAGCACAGATACGCAGTATTTT; cdr3_aa: CASSVTSGRSTDTQYF
d_call: NA; j_call: TRBJ2-1; clone_size: NA; cdr3_length: 13; v_call: TRBV7-6; cdr3_nt: TGTGCCAGCAGCTTGAGTCAGCGTAATGAGCGGTTCTTC; cdr3_aa: CASSLSQRNERFF
d_call: TRBD1; j_call: TRBJ1-2; clone_size: many; cdr3_length: 14; v_call: TRBV14; cdr3_nt: TGTGCCAGCAGCCAAGACACAGGGGGCGATGGCTACACCTTC; cdr3_aa: CASSQDTGGDGYTF
d_call: TRBD1; j_call: TRBJ1-1; clone_size: many; cdr3_length: 15; v_call: TRBV27; cdr3_nt: TGTGCCAGCAGAGGGGACAGGGGGCTCTGGACTGAAGCTTTCTTT; cdr3_aa: CASRGDRGLWTEAFF
d_call: NA; j_call: TRBJ2-5; clone_size: many; cdr3_length: 11; v_call: TRBV14; cdr3_nt: TGTGCCAGCAGCCAACAAGAGACCCAGTACTTC; cdr3_aa: CASSQQETQYF
d_call: TRBD2; j_call: TRBJ2-3; clone_size: NA; cdr3_length: 19; v_call: TRBV5-1; cdr3_nt: TGCGCCAGCAGCTTGATTCCGTCCAGGGAAATGACTAGCGCAGATACGCAGTATTTT; cdr3_aa: CASSLIPSREMTSADTQYF
d_call: TRBD2; j_call: TRBJ2-5; clone_size: once; cdr3_length: 20; v_call: TRBV6-2/TRBV6-3; cdr3_nt: TGTGCCAGCAGTTACGCCCTGACTCGTCCTCTAGCGGGAGGCGGGGAGACCCAGTACTTC; cdr3_aa: CASSYALTRPLAGGGETQYF
d_call: TRBD1; j_call: TRBJ2-7; clone_size: NA; cdr3_length: 16; v_call: TRBV27; cdr3_nt: TGTGCCAGCAGTACAGTCACAGGGGTTTTTATCAACGAGCAGTACTTC; cdr3_aa: CASSTVTGVFINEQYF
d_call: NA; j_call: TRBJ1-3; clone_size: many; cdr3_length: 14; v_call: TRBV30; cdr3_nt: TGTGCCTGGCTCCCGACAGAACTTGGAAACACCATATATTTT; cdr3_aa: CAWLPTELGNTIYF
d_call: TRBD1; j_call: TRBJ2-7; clone_size: many; cdr3_length: 15; v_call: TRBV20-1; cdr3_nt: TGCAGTGCTAGAGATTGGACAGGCCCTACCTACGAGCAGTACTTC; cdr3_aa: CSARDWTGPTYEQYF
d_call: NA; j_call: TRBJ2-3; clone_size: many; cdr3_length: 15; v_call: TRBV7-8; cdr3_nt: TGTGCCAGCAGCTTAGTGGGGGGGCGCACAGATACGCAGTATTTT; cdr3_aa: CASSLVGGRTDTQYF
d_call: NA; j_call: TRBJ2-3; clone_size: many; cdr3_length: 14; v_call: TRBV4-3; cdr3_nt: TGCGCCAGCACAGACGGGCGGTACACAGATACGCAGTATTTT; cdr3_aa: CASTDGRYTDTQYF
d_call: NA; j_call: TRBJ2-6; clone_size: many; cdr3_length: 18; v_call: TRBV7-9; cdr3_nt: TGTGCCAGCAGCTTACCAAAGATTGGGGTTCCTGGGGCCAACGTCCTGACTTTC; cdr3_aa: CASSLPKIGVPGANVLTF
d_call: NA; j_call: TRBJ1-1; clone_size: many; cdr3_length: 16; v_call: TRBV14; cdr3_nt: TGTGCCAGCAGCCATCAACTTGGGCAGATGAACACTGAAGCTTTCTTT; cdr3_aa: CASSHQLGQMNTEAFF
d_call: TRBD1; j_call: TRBJ1-1; clone_size: NA; cdr3_length: 18; v_call: TRBV6-2/TRBV6-3; cdr3_nt: TGTGCCAGCAGTTATCTTTCAGGGGGCGCCGAGGTAAACACTGAAGCTTTCTTT; cdr3_aa: CASSYLSGGAEVNTEAFF
d_call: NA; j_call: TRBJ1-3; clone_size: many; cdr3_length: 14; v_call: TRBV7-9; cdr3_nt: TGTGCCAGCAGCTTTCAGGTCTCTGGAAACACCATATATTTT; cdr3_aa: CASSFQVSGNTIYF
d_call: NA; j_call: TRBJ2-7; clone_size: few; cdr3_length: 15; v_call: TRBV4-1; cdr3_nt: TGCGCCAGCAGCTTCATTGCAGGGGGAGGCTACGAGCAGTACTTC; cdr3_aa: CASSFIAGGGYEQYF
d_call: NA; j_call: TRBJ1-1; clone_size: many; cdr3_length: 12; v_call: TRBV28; cdr3_nt: TGTGCCAGCAGTTCTCAGGGTATTGAAGCTTTCTTT; cdr3_aa: CASSSQGIEAFF
d_call: NA; j_call: TRBJ1-5; clone_size: NA; cdr3_length: 13; v_call: TRBV6-2/TRBV6-3; cdr3_nt: TGTGCCTGCAGCGTGATGAATTTTCAGCCCCAGCATTTT; cdr3_aa: CACSVMNFQPQHF
d_call: TRBD2; j_call: TRBJ2-5; clone_size: many; cdr3_length: 16; v_call: TRBV6-2/TRBV6-3; cdr3_nt: TGTGCCAGCAGTTTAACTGCGCCACTAGCGGAAGAGACCCAGTACTTC; cdr3_aa: CASSLTAPLAEETQYF
d_call: NA; j_call: TRBJ2-7; clone_size: many; cdr3_length: 12; v_call: TRBV27; cdr3_nt: TGTGCCAGCAGAGTCAGGGGTGGTGAGCAGTACTTC; cdr3_aa: CASRVRGGEQYF
d_call: NA; j_call: TRBJ2-5; clone_size: few; cdr3_length: 14; v_call: TRBV10-3; cdr3_nt: TGTGCCATCAGTGAGTCGGGTTTCCAAGAGACCCAGTACTTC; cdr3_aa: CAISESGFQETQYF
d_call: NA; j_call: TRBJ2-5; clone_size: NA; cdr3_length: 15; v_call: TRBV29-1; cdr3_nt: TGCAGCGTTGAAAAGAGGGGACATCGTCGAGAGACCCGGTACTTC; cdr3_aa: CSVEKRGHRRETRYF
d_call: NA; j_call: TRBJ2-2; clone_size: NA; cdr3_length: 17; v_call: TRBV19; cdr3_nt: TGTGCCAGTAGTCTCTCGTGGGACTCCACACTCACCGGGGAGCTGTTTTTT; cdr3_aa: CASSLSWDSTLTGELFF
d_call: TRBD1; j_call: TRBJ2-7; clone_size: many; cdr3_length: 13; v_call: TRBV29-1; cdr3_nt: TGCAGCGTTAGGGGACAGGGGCCCTACGAGCAGTACTTC; cdr3_aa: CSVRGQGPYEQYF
d_call: NA; j_call: TRBJ1-6; clone_size: NA; cdr3_length: 14; v_call: TRBV27; cdr3_nt: TGTGCCAGCAGTTTAGACGGCTATAACTCACCCCTCCACTTT; cdr3_aa: CASSLDGYNSPLHF
d_call: NA; j_call: TRBJ2-7; clone_size: many; cdr3_length: 14; v_call: TRBV10-3; cdr3_nt: TGTGCCATCAGTGGCTCTAGCGACTACTACGAGCAGTACTTC; cdr3_aa: CAISGSSDYYEQYF
d_call: NA; j_call: TRBJ2-3; clone_size: many; cdr3_length: 11; v_call: TRBV28; cdr3_nt: TGTGCCAGCATGCTCACAGATACGCAGTATTTT; cdr3_aa: CASMLTDTQYF
d_call: TRBD2; j_call: TRBJ2-1; clone_size: NA; cdr3_length: 16; v_call: TRBV20-1; cdr3_nt: TGCAGTGTGTCAGCGGGAGGCCCACTCCCCTACAATGAGCAGTTCTTC; cdr3_aa: CSVSAGGPLPYNEQFF
d_call: TRBD2; j_call: TRBJ2-3; clone_size: few; cdr3_length: 15; v_call: TRBV2; cdr3_nt: TGTGCCAGCAGTAACGGGGGGACCAGCACAGATACGCAGTATTTT; cdr3_aa: CASSNGGTSTDTQYF
d_call: NA; j_call: TRBJ1-4; clone_size: many; cdr3_length: 16; v_call: TRBV5-1; cdr3_nt: TGCGCCAGCAGCTTGGGGTTTTCGGCATTTGAGGAAAAACTGTTTTTT; cdr3_aa: CASSLGFSAFEEKLFF
d_call: NA; j_call: TRBJ2-7; clone_size: many; cdr3_length: 13; v_call: TRBV19; cdr3_nt: TGTGCCAGTAGTCCAAGGACTCGGGATGAGCAGTACTTC; cdr3_aa: CASSPRTRDEQYF
d_call: TRBD2; j_call: TRBJ2-1; clone_size: few; cdr3_length: 17; v_call: TRBV14; cdr3_nt: TGTGCCAGCAGCCAGCGTCTAGCGGGGGGGCTTCGGAATGAGCAGTTCTTC; cdr3_aa: CASSQRLAGGLRNEQFF
d_call: TRBD2; j_call: TRBJ2-3; clone_size: many; cdr3_length: 15; v_call: TRBV27; cdr3_nt: TGTGCCAGCAGTTTCCAACTAGCGGGATCAGATACGCAGTATTTT; cdr3_aa: CASSFQLAGSDTQYF
d_call: NA; j_call: TRBJ2-2; clone_size: few; cdr3_length: 14; v_call: TRBV12-3/TRBV12-4; cdr3_nt: TGTGCCAGCAGTCCCTACGGGACGTTGGGGGAGCTGTTTTTT; cdr3_aa: CASSPYGTLGELFF